This is a list of T cell receptor beta chains from one sample in a study of shared clonotypes between healthy human individuals. The assay was immunoSEQ multiplex PCR, and TCRdb's table has in-frame clones only and misses some. The table has roughly 810,000 clones, 90% to 97% seen once; the top ten hold about 0.25%. The sample was naive CD8+ T cells sorted from blood. These receptors were collected from a man aged 30 to 39 in good health. Each CDR3 is given with its conserved first and last residue. The D gene is left open where the match is weak. Size is stated for part of the rows, as once, few or many counts, or as a class when the clone is expanded.

v_gene: TRBV19
d_gene: TRBD2
abundance: NA
j_gene: TRBJ2-3
CDR3aa: CASSPTSGSTDTQYF
CDR3nt: TGTGCCAGTTCACCAACTAGCGGAAGCACAGATACGCAGTATTTT

v_gene: TRBV13
d_gene: TRBD1
abundance: NA
j_gene: TRBJ1-1
CDR3aa: CASSEGIKGAGPNEAFF
CDR3nt: TGTGCCAGCAGCGAGGGCATCAAGGGGGCAGGACCCAATGAAGCTTTCTTT

v_gene: TRBV7-7
d_gene: NA
abundance: NA
j_gene: TRBJ2-1
CDR3aa: CASSLRPASYNEQFF
CDR3nt: TGTGCCAGCAGCTTAAGGCCAGCAAGTTACAATGAGCAGTTCTTC

v_gene: TRBV6-5
d_gene: NA
abundance: NA
j_gene: TRBJ2-6
CDR3aa: CASSGGANVLTF
CDR3nt: TGTGCCAGCAGTGGTGGGGCCAACGTCCTGACTTTC

v_gene: TRBV4-1
d_gene: NA
abundance: NA
j_gene: TRBJ2-1
CDR3aa: CASSQKGLSDEQFF
CDR3nt: TGCGCCAGCAGCCAGAAGGGACTTAGCGATGAGCAGTTCTTC

v_gene: TRBV9
d_gene: TRBD2
abundance: NA
j_gene: TRBJ2-5
CDR3aa: CASSVVGTRGETQYF
CDR3nt: TGTGCCAGCAGCGTAGTTGGGACTAGGGGGGAGACCCAGTACTTC

v_gene: TRBV6-6
d_gene: NA
abundance: NA
j_gene: TRBJ2-5
CDR3aa: CASSPHTGTWETQYF
CDR3nt: TGTGCCAGCAGCCCACACACCGGGACATGGGAGACCCAGTACTTC

v_gene: TRBV11-2
d_gene: NA
abundance: NA
j_gene: TRBJ2-1
CDR3aa: CASSSGPSYNEQFF
CDR3nt: TGTGCCAGCAGCTCCGGACCCTCCTACAATGAGCAGTTCTTC

v_gene: TRBV11-2
d_gene: TRBD2
abundance: NA
j_gene: TRBJ2-1
CDR3aa: CASSLVGGLAGGYNEQFF
CDR3nt: TGTGCCAGCAGCTTAGTAGGGGGACTAGCGGGAGGCTACAATGAGCAGTTCTTC

v_gene: TRBV27
d_gene: NA
abundance: NA
j_gene: TRBJ1-4
CDR3aa: CASSLYTNEKLFF
CDR3nt: TGTGCCAGCAGTTTATATACTAATGAAAAACTGTTTTTT

v_gene: TRBV29-1
d_gene: NA
abundance: NA
j_gene: TRBJ1-3
CDR3aa: CSVEGGPGNTIYF
CDR3nt: TGCAGCGTTGAGGGGGGACCTGGAAACACCATATATTTT

v_gene: TRBV28
d_gene: TRBD2
abundance: NA
j_gene: TRBJ2-2
CDR3aa: CASRPGGMNTGELFF
CDR3nt: TGTGCCAGCAGGCCGGGAGGAATGAACACCGGGGAGCTGTTTTTT

v_gene: TRBV9
d_gene: TRBD2
abundance: NA
j_gene: TRBJ2-1
CDR3aa: CASSTLSGREYNEQFF
CDR3nt: TGTGCCAGCAGCACCCTTAGCGGGAGGGAGTACAATGAGCAGTTCTTC

v_gene: TRBV27
d_gene: TRBD1
abundance: NA
j_gene: TRBJ2-1
CDR3aa: CASTWGPNPQGGSSNEQFF
CDR3nt: TGTGCCAGCACTTGGGGCCCCAATCCACAGGGGGGCTCCAGCAATGAGCAGTTCTTC

v_gene: TRBV12-5
d_gene: TRBD1
abundance: NA
j_gene: TRBJ2-1
CDR3aa: CASGDRVDEQFF
CDR3nt: TGTGCTAGTGGAGACAGGGTGGATGAGCAGTTCTTC

v_gene: TRBV5-4
d_gene: TRBD2
abundance: NA
j_gene: TRBJ2-7
CDR3aa: CASSLQAGVKNEQYF
CDR3nt: TGTGCCAGCAGCTTGCAAGCGGGAGTTAAAAACGAGCAGTACTTC

v_gene: TRBV28
d_gene: TRBD1
abundance: NA
j_gene: TRBJ1-5
CDR3aa: CASRTGVNQPQHF
CDR3nt: TGTGCCAGCCGGACAGGTGTAAATCAGCCCCAGCATTTT

v_gene: TRBV7-2
d_gene: NA
abundance: NA
j_gene: TRBJ2-1
CDR3aa: CASSFRVSSYNEQFF
CDR3nt: TGTGCCAGCAGCTTTCGGGTCAGCTCCTACAATGAGCAGTTCTTC

v_gene: TRBV15
d_gene: TRBD2
abundance: NA
j_gene: TRBJ2-1
CDR3aa: CATSWRGSGRGEQFF
CDR3nt: TGTGCCACCAGCTGGAGGGGTAGCGGGAGAGGGGAGCAGTTCTTC

v_gene: TRBV27
d_gene: TRBD2
abundance: NA
j_gene: TRBJ2-3
CDR3aa: CASSSGTSGATDTQYF
CDR3nt: TGTGCCAGCAGTTCCGGGACTAGCGGAGCCACAGATACGCAGTATTTT

v_gene: TRBV9
d_gene: NA
abundance: NA
j_gene: TRBJ1-2
CDR3aa: CASFGGLGKYYGYTF
CDR3nt: TGTGCCAGCTTTGGGGGCCTCGGGAAGTACTATGGCTACACCTTC

v_gene: TRBV4-3
d_gene: TRBD1
abundance: NA
j_gene: TRBJ2-7
CDR3aa: CASRGTESSYEQYF
CDR3nt: TGCGCCAGCAGAGGGACAGAGAGCTCCTACGAGCAGTACTTC

v_gene: TRBV6-5
d_gene: NA
abundance: NA
j_gene: TRBJ2-2
CDR3aa: CASRSSNTGELFF
CDR3nt: TGTGCCAGCAGGTCGTCGAACACCGGGGAGCTGTTTTTT

v_gene: TRBV4-3
d_gene: NA
abundance: once
j_gene: TRBJ1-2
CDR3aa: CASSQDLSSGFDYGYTF
CDR3nt: TGCGCCAGCAGCCAAGATCTTAGCAGCGGTTTTGACTATGGCTACACCTTC

v_gene: TRBV28
d_gene: TRBD2
abundance: NA
j_gene: TRBJ2-7
CDR3aa: CASPPPSGSYEQYF
CDR3nt: TGTGCCAGTCCTCCCCCTAGCGGGAGTTACGAGCAGTACTTC

v_gene: TRBV14
d_gene: TRBD1
abundance: NA
j_gene: TRBJ2-1
CDR3aa: CASSSRDSSSYNEQFF
CDR3nt: TGTGCCAGCAGCTCTCGGGACAGTAGCTCCTACAATGAGCAGTTCTTC

v_gene: TRBV5-1
d_gene: TRBD1
abundance: NA
j_gene: TRBJ2-2
CDR3aa: CASSLAMTSDRAVEAPGELFF
CDR3nt: TGCGCCAGCAGCTTGGCTATGACCTCGGACAGGGCGGTTGAAGCCCCCGGGGAGCTGTTTTTT

v_gene: TRBV6-5
d_gene: NA
abundance: NA
j_gene: TRBJ2-7
CDR3aa: CASSLGNSYEQYF
CDR3nt: TGTGCCAGCAGTTTAGGCAACTCCTACGAGCAGTACTTC

v_gene: TRBV9
d_gene: TRBD2
abundance: NA
j_gene: TRBJ2-3
CDR3aa: CASSVVRAADLAGEIDTQYF
CDR3nt: TGTGCCAGCAGCGTAGTGCGTGCAGCTGATCTAGCGGGAGAGATAGATACGCAGTATTTT

v_gene: TRBV11-2
d_gene: NA
abundance: NA
j_gene: TRBJ2-2
CDR3aa: CASSLDPGIGNTGELFF
CDR3nt: TGTGCCAGCAGCTTAGATCCGGGGATAGGGAACACCGGGGAGCTGTTTTTT

v_gene: TRBV10-3
d_gene: TRBD1
abundance: NA
j_gene: TRBJ1-4
CDR3aa: CAISPGTDEKLFF
CDR3nt: TGTGCCATCAGCCCCGGGACAGATGAAAAACTGTTTTTT

v_gene: TRBV6-1
d_gene: NA
abundance: NA
j_gene: TRBJ1-3
CDR3aa: CASSDREAFGGNTIYF
CDR3nt: TGTGCCAGCAGTGATCGGGAGGCTTTTGGTGGAAACACCATATATTTT

v_gene: TRBV7-9
d_gene: NA
abundance: once
j_gene: TRBJ2-7
CDR3aa: CASSSPGDGIRYEQYF
CDR3nt: TGTGCCAGCAGCTCCCCGGGGGACGGAATCAGGTACGAGCAGTACTTC

v_gene: TRBV7-9
d_gene: NA
abundance: NA
j_gene: TRBJ2-7
CDR3aa: CASSKSGTYEQYF
CDR3nt: TGTGCCAGCAGCAAATCCGGGACCTACGAGCAGTACTTC

v_gene: TRBV5-6
d_gene: NA
abundance: NA
j_gene: TRBJ1-1
CDR3aa: CASSARQVSPVLNTEAFF
CDR3nt: TGTGCCAGCAGCGCCAGACAGGTCTCGCCAGTATTGAACACTGAAGCTTTCTTT

v_gene: TRBV7-6
d_gene: NA
abundance: NA
j_gene: TRBJ2-1
CDR3aa: CASSRGDEQFF
CDR3nt: TGTGCCAGCAGCCGAGGTGATGAGCAGTTCTTC

v_gene: TRBV7-9
d_gene: NA
abundance: once
j_gene: TRBJ1-4
CDR3aa: CASSSPLADATNEKLFF
CDR3nt: TGTGCCAGCAGCTCCCCACTTGCAGATGCAACTAATGAAAAACTGTTTTTT

v_gene: TRBV10-3
d_gene: NA
abundance: NA
j_gene: TRBJ2-5
CDR3aa: CAISEVGRPAGTQYF
CDR3nt: TGTGCCATCAGTGAGGTGGGGCGCCCCGCGGGGACCCAGTACTTC

v_gene: TRBV29-1
d_gene: NA
abundance: NA
j_gene: TRBJ1-1
CDR3aa: CSVSGGAFF
CDR3nt: TGCAGCGTTTCCGGCGGGGCTTTCTTT

v_gene: TRBV7-9
d_gene: NA
abundance: NA
j_gene: TRBJ2-7
CDR3aa: CASSDAYEQYF
CDR3nt: TGTGCCAGCAGCGACGCCTACGAGCAGTACTTC

v_gene: TRBV4-1
d_gene: TRBD1
abundance: NA
j_gene: TRBJ2-2
CDR3aa: CASSQDAAGGMVGELFF
CDR3nt: TGCGCCAGCAGCCAAGATGCAGCAGGGGGCATGGTCGGGGAGCTGTTTTTT

v_gene: TRBV15
d_gene: TRBD1
abundance: NA
j_gene: TRBJ2-1
CDR3aa: CATSGKNSGTGNYNEQFF
CDR3nt: TGTGCCACCAGCGGAAAGAACTCCGGGACAGGGAACTACAATGAGCAGTTCTTC

v_gene: TRBV5-8
d_gene: NA
abundance: NA
j_gene: TRBJ2-7
CDR3aa: CARDRRESYEQYF
CDR3nt: TGTGCCAGAGACAGAAGAGAGTCCTACGAGCAGTACTTC

v_gene: TRBV4-1
d_gene: TRBD2
abundance: NA
j_gene: TRBJ2-3
CDR3aa: CASSNLGGSVPDTQYF
CDR3nt: TGCGCCAGCAGCAACTTGGGCGGGAGCGTCCCAGATACGCAGTATTTT

v_gene: TRBV11-2
d_gene: NA
abundance: NA
j_gene: TRBJ1-4
CDR3aa: CASSSPGGQINEKLFF
CDR3nt: TGTGCCAGCAGCTCTCCCGGAGGACAGATTAATGAAAAACTGTTTTTT

v_gene: TRBV7-9
d_gene: TRBD2
abundance: NA
j_gene: TRBJ2-7
CDR3aa: CASHRAGAHEQYF
CDR3nt: TGTGCCAGCCACCGTGCGGGAGCCCACGAGCAGTACTTC

v_gene: TRBV7-6
d_gene: NA
abundance: NA
j_gene: TRBJ2-1
CDR3aa: CASTQEPVGYNEQFF
CDR3nt: TGTGCCAGCACCCAGGAGCCGGTGGGGTACAATGAGCAGTTCTTC

v_gene: TRBV5-1
d_gene: NA
abundance: NA
j_gene: TRBJ2-7
CDR3aa: CASSLGAGLEQYF
CDR3nt: TGCGCCAGCAGCTTGGGGGCAGGGCTCGAGCAGTACTTC

v_gene: TRBV27
d_gene: NA
abundance: NA
j_gene: TRBJ1-2
CDR3aa: CASSPLAGLLDGYTF
CDR3nt: TGTGCCAGCAGTCCTTTAGCAGGGCTTTTGGATGGCTACACCTTC

v_gene: TRBV25-1
d_gene: NA
abundance: NA
j_gene: TRBJ1-5
CDR3aa: CASSLTGDNQPQHF
CDR3nt: TGTGCCAGCAGTTTAACAGGTGACAATCAGCCCCAGCATTTT